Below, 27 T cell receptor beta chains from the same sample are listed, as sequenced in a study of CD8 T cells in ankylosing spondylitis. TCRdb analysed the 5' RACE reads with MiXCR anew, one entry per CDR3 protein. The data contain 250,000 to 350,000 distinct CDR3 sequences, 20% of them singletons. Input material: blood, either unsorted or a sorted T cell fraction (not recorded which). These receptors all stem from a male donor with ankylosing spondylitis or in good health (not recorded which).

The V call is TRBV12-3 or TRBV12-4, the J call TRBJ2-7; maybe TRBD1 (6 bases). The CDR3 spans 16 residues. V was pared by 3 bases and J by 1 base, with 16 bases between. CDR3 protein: CASSFQTTGHSYEQYV. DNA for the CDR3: TGTGCCAGCAGTTTTCAGACGACAGGTCATTCCTACGAGCAGTACGTC.

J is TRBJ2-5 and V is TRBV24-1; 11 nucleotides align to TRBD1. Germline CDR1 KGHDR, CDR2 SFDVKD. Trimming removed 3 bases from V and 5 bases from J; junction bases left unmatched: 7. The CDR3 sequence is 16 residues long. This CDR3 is CATSDRTGGFKETQYF. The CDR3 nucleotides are TGTGCCACCAGTGATCGGACAGGGGGCTTTAAGGAGACCCAGTACTTC.

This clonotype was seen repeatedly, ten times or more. The CDR3 loop reads CASSTDMNTEAFF. The CDR3 DNA is TGTGCCAGCAGTACAGACATGAACACTGAAGCTTTCTTT. This rearrangement joins TRBV12-3 or TRBV12-4 to TRBJ1-1; D gene ambiguous. The CDR3 is 13 residues long. The germline V and J ends were trimmed by 5 bases and 0 bases, with 7 bases remaining between them.

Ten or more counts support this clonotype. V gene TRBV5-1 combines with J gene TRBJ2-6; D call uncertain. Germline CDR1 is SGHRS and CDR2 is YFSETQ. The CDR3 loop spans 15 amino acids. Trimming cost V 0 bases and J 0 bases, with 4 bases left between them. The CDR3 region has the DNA TGCGCCAGCAGCTTGGATAACTCTGGGGCCAACGTCCTGACTTTC. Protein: CASSLDNSGANVLTF.

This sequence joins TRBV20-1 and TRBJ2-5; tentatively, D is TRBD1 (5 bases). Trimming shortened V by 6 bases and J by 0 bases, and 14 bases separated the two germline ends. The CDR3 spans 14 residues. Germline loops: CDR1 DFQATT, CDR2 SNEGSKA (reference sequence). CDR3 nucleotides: TGCAGTGCCTACCGTGCAGGGAACCAAGAGACCCAGTACTTC. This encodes CSAYRAGNQETQYF.

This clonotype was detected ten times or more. The CDR3: CASSPARDNNSPLHF. The CDR3 coding sequence is TGCGCCAGCAGCCCCGCCCGGGACAATAATTCACCCCTCCACTTT. The V gene is TRBV5-1, the J gene TRBJ1-6, with D maybe TRBD1 (6 bases). The CDR3 is 15 residues long. V lost 4 bases and J lost 5, with 13 bases in between. CDR1 SGHRS and CDR2 YFSETQ come from the germline V gene.

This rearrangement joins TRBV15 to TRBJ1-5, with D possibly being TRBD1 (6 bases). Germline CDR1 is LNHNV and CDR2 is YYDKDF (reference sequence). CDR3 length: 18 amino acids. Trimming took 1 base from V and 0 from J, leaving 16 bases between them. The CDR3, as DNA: TGTGCCACCAGCAGAGTCCTAAGGGGGGAGTATAGCAATCAGCCCCAGCATTTT. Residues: CATSRVLRGEYSNQPQHF.

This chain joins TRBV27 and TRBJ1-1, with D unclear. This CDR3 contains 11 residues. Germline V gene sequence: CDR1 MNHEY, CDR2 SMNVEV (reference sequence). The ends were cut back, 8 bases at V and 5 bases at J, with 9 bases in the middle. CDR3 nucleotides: TGTGCCAGCTCCGGGTGGACTGAAGCTTTCTTT. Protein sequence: CASSGWTEAFF.

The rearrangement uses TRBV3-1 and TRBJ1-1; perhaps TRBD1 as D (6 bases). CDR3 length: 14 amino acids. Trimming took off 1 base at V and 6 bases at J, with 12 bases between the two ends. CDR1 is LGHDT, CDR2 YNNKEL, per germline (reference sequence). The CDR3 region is CASSQGIEGAEAFF. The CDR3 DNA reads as TGTGCCAGCAGCCAAGGCATAGAGGGGGCTGAAGCTTTCTTT.

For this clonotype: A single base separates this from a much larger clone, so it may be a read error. The CDR3 bases are TGCGCCAGCAGCGGACAGGGATACTATGGCTCCACCTTC. It specifies CASSGQGYYGSTF. J is TRBJ1-2 and V is TRBV5-1; TRBD1 matches at 8 bases. CDR1 and CDR2 from the germline V gene are SGHRS and YFSETQ. The CDR3 has 13 amino acids.

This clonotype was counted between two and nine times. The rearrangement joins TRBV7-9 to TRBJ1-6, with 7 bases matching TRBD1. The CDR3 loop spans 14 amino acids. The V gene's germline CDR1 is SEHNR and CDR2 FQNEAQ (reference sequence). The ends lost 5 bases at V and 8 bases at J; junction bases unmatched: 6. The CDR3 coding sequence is TGTGCCAGCAGCACTGGGACAGCTCATTCACCCCTCCACTTT. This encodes CASSTGTAHSPLHF.

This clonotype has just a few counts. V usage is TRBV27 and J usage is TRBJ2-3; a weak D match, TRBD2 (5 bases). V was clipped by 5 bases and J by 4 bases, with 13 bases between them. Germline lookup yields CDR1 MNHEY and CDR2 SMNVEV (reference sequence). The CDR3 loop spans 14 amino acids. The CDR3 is CASSPIAGADTQYF. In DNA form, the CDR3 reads TGTGCCAGCAGTCCCATCGCCGGGGCAGATACGCAGTATTTT.

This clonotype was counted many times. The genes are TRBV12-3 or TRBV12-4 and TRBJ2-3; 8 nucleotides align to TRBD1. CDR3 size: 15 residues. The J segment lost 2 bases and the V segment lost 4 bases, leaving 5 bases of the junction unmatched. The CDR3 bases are TGTGCCAGCAGTTCAGGACAGGGACTCACAGATACGCAGTATTTT. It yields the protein CASSSGQGLTDTQYF.

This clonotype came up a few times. For the CDR3, the DNA is TGTGCCACCAGTGATTTTGGCGATGAGCAGTTCTTC. It codes for CATSDFGDEQFF. V gene TRBV24-1 combines with J gene TRBJ2-1, with no clear D. CDR1 is KGHDR and CDR2 is SFDVKD in the germline V gene. The germline V and J ends were trimmed by 1 base and 8 bases, with 5 bases remaining between them. CDR3 length equals 12 residues.

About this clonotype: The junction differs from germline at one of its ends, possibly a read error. CDR3 sequence (DNA): TGTACCAGCAGTGGGAGGGACACTGAAGCTTTCTTT. Protein product: CTSSGRDTEAFF. V and J are TRBV12-3 or TRBV12-4 and TRBJ1-1; unclear D gene. This CDR3 region has 12 residues.

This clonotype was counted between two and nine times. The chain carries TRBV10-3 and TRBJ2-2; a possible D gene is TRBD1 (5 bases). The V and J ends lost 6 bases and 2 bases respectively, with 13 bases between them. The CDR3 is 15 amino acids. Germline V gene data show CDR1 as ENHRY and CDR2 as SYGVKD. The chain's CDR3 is CAISQGDSNTGELFF. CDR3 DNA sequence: TGTGCCATCAGCCAAGGAGACAGTAACACCGGGGAGCTGTTTTTT.

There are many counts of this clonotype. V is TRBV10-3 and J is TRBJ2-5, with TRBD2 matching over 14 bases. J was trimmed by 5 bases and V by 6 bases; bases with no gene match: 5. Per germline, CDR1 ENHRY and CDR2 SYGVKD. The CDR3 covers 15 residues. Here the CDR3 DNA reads TGTGCCATCAGCGGGACTAGCGGGAGTCGGGAGACCCAGTACTTC. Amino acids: CAISGTSGSRETQYF.

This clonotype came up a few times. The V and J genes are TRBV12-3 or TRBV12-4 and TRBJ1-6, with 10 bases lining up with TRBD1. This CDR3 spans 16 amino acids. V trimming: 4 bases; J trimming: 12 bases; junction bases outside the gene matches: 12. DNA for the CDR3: TGTGCCAGCAGTTCTCTCCCGACAGGGGGCGTCGTACCCCTCCACTTT. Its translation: CASSSLPTGGVVPLHF.

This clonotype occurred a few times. Here the CDR3 reads CSARLSSRSTDTQYF. Here the CDR3 DNA reads TGCAGTGCTAGATTGTCTAGCCGAAGCACAGATACGCAGTATTTT. The J gene is TRBJ2-3, the V gene TRBV20-1, with a possible D match to TRBD2 (5 bases). Germline V gives CDR1 DFQATT, CDR2 SNEGSKA (reference sequence). CDR3 size: 15 residues. Deletions cut 2 bases from V and 0 bases from J, with 12 bases between.

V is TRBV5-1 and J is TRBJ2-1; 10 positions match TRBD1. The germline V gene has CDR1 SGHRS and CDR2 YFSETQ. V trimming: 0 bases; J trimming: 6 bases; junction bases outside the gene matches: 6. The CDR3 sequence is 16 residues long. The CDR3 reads CASSLGLTGGPNEQFF. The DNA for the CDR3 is TGCGCCAGCAGCTTGGGCCTGACAGGGGGCCCCAATGAGCAGTTCTTC.

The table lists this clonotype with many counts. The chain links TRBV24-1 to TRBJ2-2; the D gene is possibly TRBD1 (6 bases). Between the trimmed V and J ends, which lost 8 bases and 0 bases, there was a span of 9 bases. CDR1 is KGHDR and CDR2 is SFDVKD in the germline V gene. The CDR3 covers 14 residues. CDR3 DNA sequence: TGTGCCACCATGGACAGAGCGAACACCGGGGAGCTGTTTTTT. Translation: CATMDRANTGELFF.

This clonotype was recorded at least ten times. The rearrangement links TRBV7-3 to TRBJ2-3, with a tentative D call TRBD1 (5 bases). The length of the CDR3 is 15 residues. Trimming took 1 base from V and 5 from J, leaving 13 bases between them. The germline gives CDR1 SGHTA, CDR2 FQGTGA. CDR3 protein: CASSLRSGIGDTQYF. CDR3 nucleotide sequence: TGTGCCAGCAGCTTAAGATCAGGGATTGGAGATACGCAGTATTTT.

The CDR3 DNA sequence: TGTGCCAGCAGCTTAGTCCAGGACAGCACCTACAATGAGCAGTTCTTC. Translation: CASSLVQDSTYNEQFF. The chain recombines TRBV11-2 with TRBJ2-1; D is possibly TRBD1 (6 bases). This CDR3 spans 16 amino acids. Looked up from germline, CDR1 is SGHAT and CDR2 is FQNNGV. V was pared by 1 base and J by 2 bases, with 12 bases between.

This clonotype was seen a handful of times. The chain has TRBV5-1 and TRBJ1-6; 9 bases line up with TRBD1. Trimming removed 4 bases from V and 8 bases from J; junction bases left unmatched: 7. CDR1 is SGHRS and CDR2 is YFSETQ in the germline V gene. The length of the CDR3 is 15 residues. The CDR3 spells CASSDAGQGHSPLHF. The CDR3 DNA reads TGCGCCAGCAGCGACGCGGGACAGGGACATTCACCCCTCCACTTT.

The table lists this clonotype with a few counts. This CDR3 is CSVDWGGDDTQYF. CDR3 DNA sequence: TGCAGCGTTGATTGGGGAGGGGATGATACGCAGTATTTT. This chain links TRBV29-1 with TRBJ2-3; 7 positions agree with TRBD2. The ends lost 3 bases at V and 6 bases at J; junction bases unmatched: 6. Germline CDR1 SQVTM, CDR2 ANQGSEA. The CDR3 covers 13 residues.

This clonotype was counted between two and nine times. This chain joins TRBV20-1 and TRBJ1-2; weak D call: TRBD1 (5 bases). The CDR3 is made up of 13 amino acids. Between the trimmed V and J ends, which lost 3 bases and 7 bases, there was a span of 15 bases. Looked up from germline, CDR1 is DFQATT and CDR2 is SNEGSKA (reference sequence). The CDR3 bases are TGCAGTGCTAGCGCATCCCCAGGGTCTGGCTACACCTTC. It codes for CSASASPGSGYTF.

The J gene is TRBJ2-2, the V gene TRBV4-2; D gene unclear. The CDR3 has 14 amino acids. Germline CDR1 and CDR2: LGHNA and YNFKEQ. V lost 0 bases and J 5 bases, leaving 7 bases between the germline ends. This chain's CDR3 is CASSQDFMTGELFF. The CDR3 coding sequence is TGTGCCAGCAGCCAAGATTTCATGACCGGGGAGCTGTTTTTT.